This TCR beta chain was documented in a study of blood T cells in healthy people across ages. The V gene lost 3 bases and the J gene lost 3 bases, with 18 bases spanning the gap. The CDR3 totals 17 residues. Germline assignment: CDR1 SGHVT and CDR2 SQSDAQ. The second PCR ran roughly 6 to 11 cycles with a sample-barcoded 5' primer and J-beta primers. TCRdb redid the calling of the 5' RACE reads with MiXCR, one entry per CDR3 protein. Counted here are about 1.6 million distinct CDR3 sequences, roughly a third occurring once; the ten biggest clones make up about 11%. This chain connects TRBV7-4 to TRBJ1-5, with D possibly matching TRBD1 (6 bases). Sequenced sample: blood. This TCR was recovered from a woman aged 25 to 39 in good health. CDR3 sequence reads: CASSFPVVGQNNQPQHF. In DNA form, the CDR3 reads TGTGCCAGCAGCTTTCCGGTGGTTGGACAGAACAATCAGCCCCAGCATTTT.